Below, 16 T cell receptor beta chains from the same sample are listed, as sequenced in a study of early T cells in non-severe SARS-CoV-2 infection. TCRdb re-analysed the 5' RACE reads in MiXCR, keeping a single row per CDR3 protein. The repertoire has about 67,000 distinct CDR3 sequences, 11% of them found once; the top ten carry roughly 3.8%. Source material: whole blood. The source is an adult who was a healthcare worker with PCR-confirmed SARS-CoV-2 infection or an uninfected control (not recorded which).

This clonotype occurred many times. The rearrangement uses TRBV10-3 and TRBJ2-4, with a tentative D call TRBD1 (6 bases). Germline V CDR1 and CDR2: ENHRY, SYGVKD. The V and J ends lost 2 bases and 9 bases respectively, with 8 bases between them. This CDR3 region has 12 residues. The DNA of the CDR3 is TGTGCCATCAGTGAGACAGGGAGCATTCAGTACTTC. Its protein is CAISETGSIQYF.

This clonotype was counted at least ten times. This chain joins TRBV25-1 and TRBJ2-7; TRBD1 matches 10 bases. Germline CDR1 is MGHDK and CDR2 is SYGVNS. V lost 3 bases, J lost 3 bases, and 5 bases stayed unmatched. This CDR3 comprises 15 residues. Written as DNA, the CDR3 is TGTGCCAGCAGTGACCCCGGGACAGGGGTCTACGAGCAGTACTTC. This codes for CASSDPGTGVYEQYF.

The rearrangement joins TRBV6-5 to TRBJ2-5; the D is unclear. The CDR3 has 14 residues. V was trimmed by 0 bases and J by 3 bases, leaving 8 bases between them. Per the germline V gene, CDR1 is MNHEY and CDR2 is SVGAGI. The CDR3 nucleotides read TGTGCCAGCAGTTACTCGATCCGAGAAGAGACCCAGTACTTC. Protein: CASSYSIREETQYF.

This chain uses TRBV10-1 with TRBJ2-7; no clear D gene. Germline V gene data show CDR1 as WNHNN and CDR2 as SYGVQD (reference sequence). The CDR3 loop spans 12 amino acids. Trimming pared 3 bases from V and 6 bases from J, leaving 9 bases between. The CDR3 DNA reads as TGCGCCAGCAGTGACCCCCGGAGCGAGCAGTACTTC. This translates into CASSDPRSEQYF.

The genes are TRBV7-2 and TRBJ2-5; TRBD1 might be the D (6 bases). The CDR3 runs 14 residues. Trimming took 5 bases from V and 2 from J, leaving 12 bases between them. Germline V gene data show CDR1 as SGHTA and CDR2 as FQGNSA. The CDR3 protein is CASSPDRRQETQYF. The CDR3 DNA reads TGTGCCAGCAGCCCCGACAGGCGTCAAGAGACCCAGTACTTC.

The chain is built from TRBV24-1 and TRBJ2-1, with 8 bases aligning to TRBD2. Losses at the gene ends were 7 bases for V and 8 bases for J; bases not matched to a gene: 12. Germline assignment: CDR1 KGHDR and CDR2 SFDVKD. The CDR3 sequence is 15 residues long. This chain's CDR3 is CATRSESGSYDEQFF. The CDR3 nucleotides are TGTGCCACCAGGAGTGAAAGCGGGAGCTATGATGAGCAGTTCTTC.

This clonotype was seen at least ten times. The chain uses TRBV3-1 and TRBJ2-1; 7 positions match TRBD2. Trimming cost V 0 bases and J 7 bases; bases outside gene matches: 6. Germline-derived CDR1 and CDR2 are LGHDT and YNNKEL (reference sequence). The CDR3 runs to 15 residues. CDR3 DNA: TGTGCCAGCAGCCAAGACGGGGGAGGGCCGAATGAGCAGTTCTTC. Its translation: CASSQDGGGPNEQFF.

This clonotype was counted many times. V usage is TRBV20-1 and J usage is TRBJ2-1; tentatively, D is TRBD2 (6 bases). Trimming left V 6 bases short and J 1 base short, with 13 bases between. The germline V gene encodes CDR1 DFQATT and CDR2 SNEGSKA (reference sequence). The CDR3 runs 14 residues. CDR3 in amino acids: CSAQSGTSYNEQFF. CDR3 DNA sequence: TGCAGTGCCCAATCTGGGACTTCCTACAATGAGCAGTTCTTC.

This clonotype was detected only a few times. The gene calls are TRBV18 and TRBJ2-5; D tentatively fits TRBD1 or TRBD2 (7 bases each). This CDR3 is 14 amino acids long. Germline V CDR1 and CDR2: KGHSH, LQKENI. V lost 6 bases and J lost 3, with 14 bases in between. In DNA form, the CDR3 reads TGTGCCAGCTCGCTGACAGGGAGGGAAGAGACCCAGTACTTC. Translation: CASSLTGREETQYF.

This clonotype has only a few counts. This sequence joins TRBV30 and TRBJ2-2, with no clear D. The germline gives CDR1 GTSNPN, CDR2 SVGIG (reference sequence). CDR3 size: 14 residues. Between the trimmed V and J ends, which lost 4 bases and 2 bases, there was a span of 11 bases. This CDR3 reads CAWKPDRNTGELFF. Written as DNA, the CDR3 is TGTGCCTGGAAGCCAGATAGAAACACCGGGGAGCTGTTTTTT. The full variable domain, its missing parts supplied by reference TRBV30 and TRBJ2-2, is SQTIHQWPATLVQPVGSPLSLECTVEGTSNPNLYWYRQAAGRGLQLLFYSVGIGQISSEVPQNLSASRPQDRQFILSSKKLLLSDSGFYLCAWKPDRNTGELFFGEGSRLTVL.

J is TRBJ1-1 and V is TRBV7-9; the D gene is possibly TRBD1 (5 bases). The CDR3 contains 14 residues. The germline V gene encodes CDR1 SEHNR and CDR2 FQNEAQ (reference sequence). V shed 0 bases and J shed 5 bases, with 10 bases lying between them. The CDR3 DNA reads TGTGCCAGCAGCTTAGCCAGGGTACTTACTGAAGCTTTCTTT. It codes for CASSLARVLTEAFF.

This chain uses TRBV7-9 with TRBJ1-1; D unclear. The CDR3 runs 13 residues. Germline V gene sequence: CDR1 SEHNR, CDR2 FQNEAQ (reference sequence). V lost 1 base, J lost 3 bases, and 6 bases lay in between. DNA of the CDR3: TGTGCCAGCAGCTTAGAATCATACACTGAAGCTTTCTTT. This encodes CASSLESYTEAFF.

About this clonotype itself: One junction end does not reproduce the germline sequence, and a read error may be involved. The chain recombines TRBV7-8 with TRBJ1-6, with no clear D. CDR1 and CDR2 (germline): SGHVS, FQNEAQ. The CDR3 runs to 16 residues. CDR3 loop: CASSSFARRSNSPLHF. CDR3 DNA: TGTGCCAGCAGTTCGTTCGCGAGACGTTCTAATTCACCACTCCACTTT.

This clonotype appeared a few times. The chain employs TRBV5-1 and TRBJ1-2; 7 bases are shared with TRBD1. There are 15 residues in the CDR3. Germline-derived CDR1 and CDR2 are SGHRS and YFSETQ. V was clipped by 4 bases and J by 6 bases; unmatched bases: 12. The CDR3 region is CASSPGQLLRDGYTF. CDR3 nucleotide sequence: TGCGCCAGCAGCCCGGGACAGCTTTTAAGAGATGGCTACACCTTC.

The chain links TRBV20-1 to TRBJ2-1; 14 bases are shared with TRBD2. Germline V lookup: CDR1 DFQATT, CDR2 SNEGSKA (reference sequence). The ends lost 4 bases at V and 8 bases at J; junction bases unmatched: 7. The CDR3 consists of 15 residues. The CDR3 coding sequence is TGCAGTGCTACGGGACTAGCGGGGGCCAGGGATGAGCAGTTCTTC. Amino acid sequence: CSATGLAGARDEQFF.

There are many counts of this clonotype. This chain links TRBV20-1 with TRBJ1-1; D gene uncertain. Germline CDR1 is DFQATT and CDR2 is SNEGSKA (reference sequence). The CDR3 consists of 14 residues. V was cut by 0 bases and J by 3 bases, with 11 bases left in between. This CDR3 reads CSARDLGGDTEAFF. CDR3 bases: TGCAGTGCTAGAGATCTGGGCGGGGACACTGAAGCTTTCTTT.